This TCR beta chain was profiled in a study of human T cells and chemical hapten exposure. One entry per CDR3 protein, called by TCRdb with MiXCR from the RACE reads. This table has a few hundred thousand distinct CDR3 sequences, 7.5% to 8% appearing once. In its sample, this clonotype was seen a few times. The antigen remains undetermined. As for time point: pre-sensitization, week 0. Sample treatment: therapeutic diphenylcyclopropenone sensitization with weekly scalp DPC. Findings of the study overall: Expanded TCRs grouped into significantly more large CDR3 similarity clusters than controls produced.

The CDR3 length is 16 residues. With 3 bases clipped from V and 0 bases from J, the junction kept 6 bases outside the gene matches. The germline gives CDR1 MGHDK, CDR2 SYGVNS. The specimen was whole blood, collected in connection with sensitization to the hapten diphenylcyclopropenone (DPC). The chain employs TRBV25-1 and TRBJ2-7, with TRBD2 matching over 9 bases. The sequence derives from a man aged 18 to 30 with alopecia areata. Some clones in this sample may be carry-over from other donors' samples. CDR3 residues: CASSDPLAGSSYEQYF. DNA of the CDR3: TGTGCCAGCAGTGATCCACTAGCGGGTAGCTCCTACGAGCAGTACTTC.